One and the same sample provided the 12 T cell receptor beta chains below, sequenced in a study of blood T cell repertoires in COVID-19. Assay: immunoSEQ multiplex PCR; the TCRdb copy retains only in-frame clones and omits some. Here the sample spans a few hundred thousand clones, about 90% being singletons. Input material: peripheral blood. These receptors all come from a woman in her 30s with COVID-19, enrolled during active disease.

The rearrangement joins TRBV6-5 to TRBJ1-2, with TRBD1 matching over 7 bases. Trimming took 2 bases from V and 0 from J; bases not matched to a gene: 6. The CDR3 is made up of 16 amino acids. CDR1 is MNHEY and CDR2 is SVGAGI in the germline V gene. This CDR3 is CASSYLDRPSNYGYTF. The CDR3 nucleotides are TGTGCCAGCAGTTACCTGGACAGGCCGTCTAACTATGGCTACACCTTC.

The chain is built from TRBV12-3 or TRBV12-4 and TRBJ2-3, with TRBD1 identical over 7 bases. Trimming removed 7 bases from V and 5 bases from J; junction bases left unmatched: 6. The CDR3 totals 13 residues. The CDR3 here is CASKGTVRDTQYF. The CDR3 nucleotides read TGTGCCAGCAAAGGGACAGTCAGAGATACGCAGTATTTT.

J is TRBJ1-5 and V is TRBV5-8; D is uncertain. The CDR3 loop spans 12 amino acids. The V end lost 2 bases, the J end lost 4 bases, and 4 bases lay between the germline ends. Per the germline V gene, CDR1 is SGHTS and CDR2 is YDEGEE. The CDR3 spells CASSFYNQPQHF. For the CDR3, the DNA is TGTGCCAGCAGCTTTTATAATCAGCCCCAGCATTTT.

This clone was counted only a few times. J is TRBJ1-1 and V is TRBV4-1, with 7 positions matching TRBD1. Germline V gene data show CDR1 as MGHRA and CDR2 as YSYEKL. The CDR3 loop spans 15 amino acids. V was clipped by 0 bases and J by 4 bases; unmatched bases: 5. CDR3 amino acids: CASSQDTGVSTEAFF. DNA for the CDR3: TGCGCCAGCAGCCAAGATACAGGGGTTAGCACTGAAGCTTTCTTT.

The gene calls are TRBV7-2 and TRBJ1-2; D not resolved. V was clipped by 3 bases and J by 0 bases, with 8 bases between them. This CDR3 spans 14 amino acids. In germline, CDR1 is SGHTA, CDR2 FQGNSA. The CDR3 loop is CASSFSGSNYGYTF. Written as DNA, the CDR3 is TGTGCCAGCAGCTTCTCGGGGTCTAACTATGGCTACACCTTC.

The CDR3 spells CASSLGGGGTEAFF. The CDR3 DNA sequence: TGCGCCAGCAGCTTGGGAGGGGGCGGAACTGAAGCTTTCTTT. The gene calls are TRBV5-1 and TRBJ1-1; 7 nucleotides align to TRBD1. J gave up 5 bases and V 0 bases, and 4 bases lay outside the gene matches. The CDR3 covers 14 residues. From germline, CDR1 is SGHRS and CDR2 YFSETQ.

V and J are TRBV2 and TRBJ1-5; unclear D gene. The CDR3 is 15 residues long. The V end lost 4 bases, the J end lost 0 bases, and 10 bases lay between the germline ends. Germline CDR1 is SNHLY and CDR2 is FYNNEI. The CDR3 protein is CASSAGGYSNQPQHF. CDR3 coding DNA: TGTGCCAGCAGTGCAGGAGGCTATAGCAATCAGCCCCAGCATTTT.

The chain uses TRBV10-3 and TRBJ1-2; D is unclear. This CDR3 has 14 residues. The V gene lost 4 bases and the J gene lost 7 bases, with 16 bases spanning the gap. Per the germline V gene, CDR1 is ENHRY and CDR2 is SYGVKD. CDR3 coding DNA: TGTGCCATCAGTGTTCCCGAGAAGGCAGGTGGCTACACCTTC. It specifies CAISVPEKAGGYTF.

The chain employs TRBV5-4 and TRBJ2-1; TRBD2 aligns across 8 bases. After removal of 0 bases from V and 2 bases from J, the junction contained 1 base not matched to a gene. Germline CDR1 reads SGHNT; CDR2 reads YYREEE (reference sequence). There are 15 residues in the CDR3. The DNA of the CDR3 is TGTGCCAGCAGCTTGGGGACTAGCACCTACAATGAGCAGTTCTTC. Translation: CASSLGTSTYNEQFF.

The chain recombines TRBV6-5 with TRBJ2-1; D is unclear. CDR1 and CDR2 (germline): MNHEY, SVGAGI. The CDR3 contains 12 residues. Trimming pared 8 bases from V and 5 bases from J, leaving 10 bases between. CDR3 bases: TGTGCCAGCTCCAACGCAGACAATGAGCAGTTCTTC. As protein: CASSNADNEQFF.

The CDR3 bases are TGTGCCAGCAGCGGGACCCCCGGGACAGGGCGTGCAACTAATGAAAAACTGTTTTTT. Its translation: CASSGTPGTGRATNEKLFF. The V and J genes are TRBV9 and TRBJ1-4; 9 bases line up with TRBD1. Germline V gene data show CDR1 as SGDLS and CDR2 as YYNGEE. CDR3 size: 19 residues. With V trimmed by 3 bases and J by 0 bases, 12 bases remained unmatched.

This chain joins TRBV27 and TRBJ2-2, with 9 bases fitting TRBD2. Losses at the gene ends were 0 bases for V and 6 bases for J; bases not matched to a gene: 8. Germline CDR1 is MNHEY and CDR2 is SMNVEV (reference sequence). The CDR3 spans 17 residues. DNA for the CDR3: TGTGCCAGCAGTTTATCAGCTGGCGGGAGGGGACCCGGGGAGCTGTTTTTT. As protein: CASSLSAGGRGPGELFF.